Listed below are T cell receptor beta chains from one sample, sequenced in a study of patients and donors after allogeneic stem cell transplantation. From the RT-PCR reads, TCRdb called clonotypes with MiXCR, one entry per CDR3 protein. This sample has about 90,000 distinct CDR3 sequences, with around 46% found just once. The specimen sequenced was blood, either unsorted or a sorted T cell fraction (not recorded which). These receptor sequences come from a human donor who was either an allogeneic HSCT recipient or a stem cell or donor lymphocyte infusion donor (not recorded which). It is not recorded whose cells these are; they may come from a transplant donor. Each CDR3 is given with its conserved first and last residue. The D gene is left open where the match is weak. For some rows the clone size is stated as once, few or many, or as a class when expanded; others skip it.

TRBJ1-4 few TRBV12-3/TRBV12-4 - TGTGCCAGCACCACTATGCCTGATCTGGCAACTAATGAAAAACTGTTTTTT CASTTMPDLATNEKLFF
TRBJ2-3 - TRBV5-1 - TGCGCCAGCAGCTGGAAAAGGACAAACACAGATACGCAGTATTTT CASSWKRTNTDTQYF
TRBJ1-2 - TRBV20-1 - TGCAGCCAACAATCGGCGGTGGGCTATGGCTACACCTTC CSQQSAVGYGYTF
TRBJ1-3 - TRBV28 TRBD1 TGTGCCAGCACGGGGGGACAGTCCGGTTCTGGAAACACCATATATTTT CASTGGQSGSGNTIYF
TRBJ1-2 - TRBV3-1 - TGTGCCAGCAGCCAACTGGACTATGGCTACACCTTC CASSQLDYGYTF
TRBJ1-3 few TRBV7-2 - TGTGCCAGCAGCTTAGATGCAGGAAACACCATATATTTT CASSLDAGNTIYF
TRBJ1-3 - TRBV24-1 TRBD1 TGTGCCACCACCCGGGACAGGGGAAACACCATATATTTT CATTRDRGNTIYF
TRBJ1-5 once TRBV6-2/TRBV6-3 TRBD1 TGTGCCAGCAGTTACCGGGACAGGGGGTTCCAGCCCCAGCATTTT CASSYRDRGFQPQHF
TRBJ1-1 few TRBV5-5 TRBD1 TGTGCCAGCAGCTTAACCGGGACAGGGGTTACTGAAGCTTTCTTT CASSLTGTGVTEAFF
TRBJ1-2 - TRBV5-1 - TGCGCCAGCAGCAACAGTGACCAATTTACTGGAAATGGCTACACCTTC CASSNSDQFTGNGYTF
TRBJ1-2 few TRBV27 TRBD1 TGTGCCAGCAGTTCCCACCGGGACAGAGTGGGGGGTAACTATGGCTACACCTTC CASSSHRDRVGGNYGYTF
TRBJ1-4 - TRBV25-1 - TGTGCCAGCAGTGAATCGGCGTTTCAGGAAAAACTGTTTTTT CASSESAFQEKLFF
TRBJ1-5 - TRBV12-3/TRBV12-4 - TGTGCCAGCAGTTTTTTCCCCAGTAATAGCAATCAGCCCCAGCATTTT CASSFFPSNSNQPQHF
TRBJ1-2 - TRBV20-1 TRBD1 TGCAGTGCCTTAGGACAGGACAACTATGGCTACACCTTC CSALGQDNYGYTF
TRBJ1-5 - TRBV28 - TGTGCCAGCAGGCAGGGATGGAATCAGCCCCAGCATTTT CASRQGWNQPQHF
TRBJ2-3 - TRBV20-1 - TGCAGTGCCCCTGGGTGGCCGAACACAGATACGCAGTATTTT CSAPGWPNTDTQYF
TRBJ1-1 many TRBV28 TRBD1 TGTGCCAGCAGTCCTCTGGACAGGCCGAGGGGAGCTTTCTTT CASSPLDRPRGAFF
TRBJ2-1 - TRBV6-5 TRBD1 TGTGCCAGCAGTTACTCCCTCGGGACAGGGGTCTACAATGAGCAGTTCTTC CASSYSLGTGVYNEQFF
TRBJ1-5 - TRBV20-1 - TGCAGTGCTAGAGCGGCCCCGGCCATAAATCAGCCCCAGCATTTT CSARAAPAINQPQHF
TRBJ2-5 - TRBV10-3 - TGTGCCATCAGTGAGTTAGGGGAAGAGACCCAGTACTTC CAISELGEETQYF
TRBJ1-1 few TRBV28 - TGTGCCAGCAGTTTCTTCTGGCTGAACACTGAAGCTTTCTTT CASSFFWLNTEAFF
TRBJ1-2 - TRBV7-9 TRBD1 TGTGCCAGCAGCTTAGCGCTGAGCTCACGACAGGGCAACTATGGCTACACCTTC CASSLALSSRQGNYGYTF
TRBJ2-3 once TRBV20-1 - TGCAGTGCTAAGGGGGTTTCAGATACGCAGTATTTT CSAKGVSDTQYF
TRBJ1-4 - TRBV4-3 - TGCGCCAGCAGCCAATTTGATGGAAAACTGTTTTTT CASSQFDGKLFF
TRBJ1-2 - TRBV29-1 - TGCAGCGTTCCCGGGACATCGCCTTCTAACTATGGCTACACCTTC CSVPGTSPSNYGYTF
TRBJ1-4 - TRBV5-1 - TGCGCCAGCAGCTCGGGCGGGGGGCTAGCTAATGAAAAACTGTTTTTT CASSSGGGLANEKLFF
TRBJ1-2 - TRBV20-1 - TGCAGTGCTAGAGATAGGGTCAGGACGGATCATACTAACTATGGCTACACCTTC CSARDRVRTDHTNYGYTF
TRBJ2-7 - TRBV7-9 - TGTGCCAGCAGCCCCGCGGTCGACGTCCACGAGCAGTACTTC CASSPAVDVHEQYF
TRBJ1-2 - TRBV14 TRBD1 TGTGCCAGCAGCCCTTCGACAGGGACGAGCTATGGCTACACCTTC CASSPSTGTSYGYTF
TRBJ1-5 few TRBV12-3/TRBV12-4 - TGTGCCAGCAGTCTACAGGTGGATAATCAGCCCCAGCATTTT CASSLQVDNQPQHF
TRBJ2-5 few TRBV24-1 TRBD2 TGTGCCACCAGTGCCTCGGGACTAGCTGGAGGGGAGACCCAGTACTTC CATSASGLAGGETQYF
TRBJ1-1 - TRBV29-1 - TGCAGCGTTGAGGACAGCTGGATGAACACTGAAGCTTTCTTT CSVEDSWMNTEAFF
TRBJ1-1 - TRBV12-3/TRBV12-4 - TGTGCCAGCAGTCCTAGACAGGACTCCGAAGCTTTCTTT CASSPRQDSEAFF
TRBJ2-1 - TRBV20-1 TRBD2 TGCAGTGCCCGGGTACTAGCGGGCCTTAGTGGTGGGAATGAGCAGTTCTTC CSARVLAGLSGGNEQFF
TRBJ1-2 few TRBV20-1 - TGCAGTGCCCGCCGGGGGGTAGAAGGCTACACCTTC CSARRGVEGYTF
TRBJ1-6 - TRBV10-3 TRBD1 TGTGCCATCAGCGACAGGGGTTTCAATTCACCCCTCCACTTT CAISDRGFNSPLHF
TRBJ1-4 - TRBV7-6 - TGTGCCAGCAGTTCTTTCGGAACGGTGCAACTGTTTTTT CASSSFGTVQLFF
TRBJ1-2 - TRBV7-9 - TGTGCCAGCAGCTACACGGGGAGTGAAGGCTACACCTTC CASSYTGSEGYTF
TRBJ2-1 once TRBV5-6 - TGTGCCAGCAGCTCGTTACAGGGACGGACTTACAATGAGCAGTTCTTC CASSSLQGRTYNEQFF
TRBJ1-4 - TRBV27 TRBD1 TGTGCCAGCAGACGACGACAGGGGCCGTATAATGAAAAACTGTTTTTT CASRRRQGPYNEKLFF